The text below deals with one T cell receptor (beta chain). Its target antigen remains unknown. No qualities accompany the bases; no much larger clone lies one base away. At diagnosis, peripheral blood, uninvolved tumor-adjacent lung and tumor were collected and stored as a combination of fresh-frozen and FFPE material. For TCR repertoire profiling, the blood samples were analyzed as peripheral blood mononuclear cells. This sample was taken from a study of T cells in localized non-small cell lung cancer (dated by TCRdb to 2018 to 2021). With respect to the entire study: Comparing tumors with uninvolved tumor-adjacent lungs, the study looked at the T cell repertoires of around 250 patients with early-stage NSCLC. NSCLC patients had a mean age of roughly 66 years, and more than 120 were male and about 98 female. The cohort was made up of approximately 250 treatment-naive NSCLC patients whose localized lung tumors had been resected.

TCR beta CDR3 regions were sequenced from DNA using the immunoSEQ Assay. Regarding the original processing steps: To compute T cell density, TCR beta template counts were normalized to usable DNA, which was estimated by amplifying housekeeping genes. The preseqR package was used to estimate richness by extrapolating to 400,000 templates for PBMC samples and to 120,000 templates for tissue samples. Clonality was defined by subtracting Pielou's evenness from one. Tissue-enriched TCRs were identified through differential abundance testing performed on productive amino-acid clonotypes, with a minimum total count of 5 and an alpha of 0.1. The Jaccard Index and the Morisita Overlap Index were used to quantify repertoire overlap between compartments. GLIPH clustered TCR beta CDR3s with public tetramer-defined viral CDR3s; viral motifs required at least three viral sequences plus V-gene enrichment. The source is immuneACCESS, and TCRdb retained only in-frame sequences with V and J called. Part of the clones is not carried over; for the studies checked, unresolved V genes explain less than half of this, and the remainder is unexplained. The V and J calls and clone size come from that table; D and trimming were worked out from the DNA. This sample gives 24,000 or so clones in total; less than 95% of them show up just once. The leading ten clones occupy 6.9% of the sample.

Study-level results and caveats: Higher T cell density in blood was associated with longer overall survival, whereas higher clonality in adjacent lung was associated with shorter survival. Because multi-region sequencing of the tumors was not done, intratumor heterogeneity could not be ruled out. Since the design was exploratory, TCR variables were selected using unadjusted p-values with no false-discovery rate correction. A median of roughly 60 of the top 100 tumor clones were detected in paired uninvolved adjacent lung, and 28 of these tumor clones were also found among the top 100 clones of the paired uninvolved adjacent lung. Uninvolved tumor-adjacent lung showed the highest T cell clonality, higher than tumor, which suggests more focused antigenic responses in the uninvolved tumor-adjacent lung.

The germline V gene (reference sequence) yields LNHDA for CDR1 and SQIVND for CDR2. Deletion took 6 bases off V and 5 bases off J, with a span of 10 bases between the germline ends. The CDR3 runs 13 amino acids, cysteine and phenylalanine included. Left in the record is the CDR3 DNA by itself, 39 bases read in frame from the first base. The rearranged segments are TRBV19 and TRBJ2-2; no D gene call is confident. This specimen consisted of peripheral blood, obtained before any cancer treatment. The TCR originated in a woman aged 40-70 years with stage I lung adenocarcinoma. The bases are TGTGCCAGTAGGGAAAGACTTACCGGGGAGCTGTTTTTT. Translated, it reads CASRERLTGELFF.